The TCR beta chain described here comes from a study of cytomegalovirus exposure and HLA in healthy donors. Across the whole study: It was reported in a later analysis that the same platform had been used for the 120 validation repertoires as for the 550 to 700 first-cohort repertoires.

V was pared by 0 bases and J by 3 bases, with 3 bases of the junction left unmatched. CDR3 length: 15 amino acids. The V gene's germline CDR1 is LGHNA and CDR2 YNFKEQ. TCRdb's copy holds only in-frame clones and misses some; the assay was immunoSEQ multiplex PCR. The sample has under 200,000 clones, under 90% seen once; the top ten hold 10%. This TCR came from a woman between 18 and 30 years old in good health and CMV-seropositive. This chain links TRBV4-2 with TRBJ2-7; 9 bases agree with TRBD2. Source material: PBMCs. As DNA, the CDR3 is TGTGCCAGCAGCCAAGAGACTAGCGGACTCTACGAGCAGTACTTC. This gives the protein CASSQETSGLYEQYF.